These 18 T cell receptor beta chains were sequenced from one sample in a study of control samples from healthy donors and cancer patients. Assay: immunoSEQ multiplex PCR; the TCRdb copy retains only in-frame clones and omits some. The sample lists about 110,000 clones, just under 85% occurring once. Material: blood. These TCRs come from a man between 18 and 35 years old in good health.

V usage is TRBV19 and J usage is TRBJ1-2, with D unclear. With 6 bases removed from V and 0 bases from J, the gap between germline ends came to 14 bases. Germline V gives CDR1 LNHDA, CDR2 SQIVND (reference sequence). The CDR3 totals 15 residues. For the CDR3, the DNA is TGTGCCAGTAGGGCCCCGTTCCAGGCTAACTATGGCTACACCTTC. It specifies CASRAPFQANYGYTF.

The rearrangement links TRBV2 to TRBJ2-7; D may match TRBD1 or TRBD2 (5 bases each). The V end lost 5 bases, the J end lost 3 bases, and 14 bases lay between the germline ends. The germline V gene has CDR1 SNHLY and CDR2 FYNNEI. CDR3 size: 14 residues. CDR3 in DNA: TGTGCCAGCAGTTCCGGGACGGAGATCTACGAGCAGTACGTC. Its protein product is CASSSGTEIYEQYV.

J is TRBJ1-6 and V is TRBV30; no clear D gene. The V gene lost 3 bases and the J gene lost 10 bases, with 16 bases spanning the gap. This CDR3 is built from 14 residues. Looked up from germline, CDR1 is GTSNPN and CDR2 is SVGIG (reference sequence). The CDR3 here is CAWRAGSTRSPLHF. CDR3 nucleotide sequence: TGTGCCTGGAGGGCGGGCTCCACGCGGTCACCCCTCCACTTT.

This chain connects TRBV28 to TRBJ1-1; no clear D. Looked up from germline, CDR1 is MDHEN and CDR2 is SYDVKM. This CDR3 comprises 14 residues. V lost 3 bases and J 2 bases, leaving 10 bases between the germline ends. In DNA, the CDR3 is TGTGCCAGCAGTTTTAGAGGCCTAAACACTGAAGCTTTCTTT. Its translation: CASSFRGLNTEAFF.

This sequence joins TRBV4-2 and TRBJ1-1; no clear D. The CDR3 contains 14 residues. Trimming stripped 0 bases from V and 0 bases from J, with 5 bases between. In germline, CDR1 is LGHNA, CDR2 YNFKEQ. The CDR3 sequence is CASSQDGVNTEAFF. CDR3 sequence (DNA): TGTGCCAGCAGCCAAGATGGGGTGAACACTGAAGCTTTCTTT.

The CDR3 region is CASSLAGGHNEQFF. The CDR3 DNA reads TGCGCCAGCAGTTTAGCGGGGGGACACAATGAGCAGTTCTTC. The rearrangement links TRBV4-3 to TRBJ2-1; 10 bases match TRBD2. Germline lookup yields CDR1 LGHNA and CDR2 YSLEER. V shed 6 bases and J 5 bases; nucleotides not matched to a gene: 4. There are 14 residues in the CDR3.

V and J are TRBV2 and TRBJ1-4, with D tentatively TRBD1 (6 bases). V was trimmed by 6 bases and J by 6 bases, leaving 11 bases between them. Germline V lookup: CDR1 SNHLY, CDR2 FYNNEI. The CDR3 extends over 13 amino acids. This CDR3 is CASRRGEDEKLFF. The CDR3 coding sequence is TGTGCCAGCAGGAGGGGGGAGGATGAAAAACTGTTTTTT. Looking up the rest from reference TRBV2 and TRBJ1-4 gives the full variable domain: EPEVTQTPSHQVTQMGQEVILRCVPISNHLYFYWYRQILGQKVEFLVSFYNNEISEKSEIFDDQFSVERPDGSNFTLKIRSTKLEDSAMYFCASRRGEDEKLFFGSGTQLSVL.

This chain uses TRBV3-1 (or the pseudogene TRBV3-2) with TRBJ2-7; D gene uncertain. CDR3 length: 13 amino acids. V was shortened by 6 bases and J by 0 bases, with 9 bases between the two germline ends. CDR1 and CDR2 from the germline V gene are LGHDT and YNNKEL (reference sequence). The CDR3 spells CASSPTGSYEQYF. Written as DNA, the CDR3 is TGTGCCAGCAGTCCCACTGGCTCCTACGAGCAGTACTTC.

The table lists this clone with a few counts. This rearrangement joins TRBV18 to TRBJ2-4, with TRBD1 identical over 9 bases. The CDR3 sequence is 15 residues long. The J segment lost 6 bases and the V segment lost 5 bases, leaving 8 bases of the junction unmatched. Per germline, CDR1 KGHSH and CDR2 LQKENI. DNA for the CDR3: TGTGCCAGCTCAAGAGGACAGGGGATGGGAAACATTCAGTACTTC. Encoded protein: CASSRGQGMGNIQYF.

The chain is built from TRBV27 and TRBJ1-2, with a possible D match to TRBD1 (6 bases). V lost 7 bases and J 11 bases, leaving 23 bases between the germline ends. CDR1 is MNHEY and CDR2 is SMNVEV in the germline V gene (reference sequence). The CDR3 loop spans 14 amino acids. The CDR3 DNA is TGTGCCAGCACCCTAAGGGGGGCCGCCGGGTCGTACACCTTC. Translation gives CASTLRGAAGSYTF.

The V gene is TRBV3-1 (or the pseudogene TRBV3-2), the J gene TRBJ2-1, with TRBD2 identical over 10 bases. J was trimmed by 7 bases and V by 0 bases; bases with no gene match: 12. The CDR3 is 18 amino acids. From germline, CDR1 is LGHDT and CDR2 YNNKEL (reference sequence). CDR3 nucleotides: TGTGCCAGCAGCCAAGATCGGGTAGCGGGGGGCGGTAGGAATGAGCAGTTCTTC. Its translation is CASSQDRVAGGGRNEQFF.

This clone is medium-sized in the sample. V is TRBV10-3 and J is TRBJ1-6, with D possibly being TRBD1 (6 bases). CDR1 and CDR2 (germline): ENHRY, SYGVKD. CDR3 length: 15 amino acids. Trimming stripped 2 bases from V and 9 bases from J, with 14 bases between. CDR3 sequence: CAISEERTGTSPLHF. The CDR3 region has the DNA TGTGCCATCAGTGAGGAACGTACAGGGACTTCACCCCTCCACTTT.

The chain couples TRBV24-1 to TRBJ1-2; TRBD1 might be the D (5 bases). With 3 bases removed from V and 4 bases from J, the gap between germline ends came to 11 bases. The CDR3 extends over 14 amino acids. Germline loops: CDR1 KGHDR, CDR2 SFDVKD. The CDR3 DNA is TGTGCCACCAGTGATCCGGGACGGATCTATGGCTACACCTTC. Its protein is CATSDPGRIYGYTF.

The genes are TRBV12-3 or TRBV12-4 and TRBJ2-5; D possibly matches TRBD1 or TRBD2 (5 bases each). Trimming cost V 3 bases and J 5 bases, with 10 bases left between them. CDR3 length equals 13 residues. The CDR3 here is CASSFVGDETQYF. Here the CDR3 DNA reads TGTGCCAGCAGTTTTGTAGGGGACGAGACCCAGTACTTC.

This clone was found once. The chain recombines TRBV10-3 with TRBJ2-7; D is perhaps TRBD1 (5 bases). The length of the CDR3 is 13 residues. The V gene lost 4 bases and the J gene lost 2 bases, with 9 bases spanning the gap. Germline loops: CDR1 ENHRY, CDR2 SYGVKD. The chain's CDR3 is CAISGQGTYEQYF. In DNA, the CDR3 is TGTGCCATCAGTGGGCAGGGTACCTACGAGCAGTACTTC.

This chain links TRBV6-5 with TRBJ2-1; 9 bases are a match to TRBD1. This CDR3 region has 16 residues. Germline V gene sequence: CDR1 MNHEY, CDR2 SVGAGI. V gave up 4 bases and J gave up 2 bases; unmatched junction bases: 6. The CDR3 DNA follows: TGTGCCAGCAGTTCCAACAGGGGGCGCGCCTACAATGAGCAGTTCTTC. Amino acids: CASSSNRGRAYNEQFF.

This chain uses TRBV6-1 with TRBJ1-2; D gene unclear. V gave up 2 bases and J gave up 5 bases, with 15 bases separating them. CDR1 and CDR2 (germline): MNHNS, SASEGT. The length of the CDR3 is 15 residues. CDR3 sequence (DNA): TGTGCCAGCAGTGAATTAGGGCCAGGACTTTATGGCTACACCTTC. Encoded protein: CASSELGPGLYGYTF.

The CDR3: CSVTTGTNYGYTF. The CDR3 coding sequence is TGCAGCGTGACGACAGGGACCAACTATGGCTACACCTTC. V gene TRBV29-1 combines with J gene TRBJ1-2; 7 positions agree with TRBD1. Per the germline V gene, CDR1 is SQVTM and CDR2 is ANQGSEA. V dropped 6 bases and J dropped 2; count of bases not matched to a gene: 6. The CDR3 totals 13 residues.